This T cell receptor (beta chain) is from a study of beta chain features in type 1 diabetes. This clone was observed a few times. The antigen is undetermined. Points from the study as a whole: Among all four CD4+ subsets, Type 1 diabetes patients had TCRB CDR3s that were moderately but significantly shorter. TCRB repertoires of naive, central memory and Treg cells appeared more similar among patients than among healthy donors.

Expressed TCRB transcripts were sequenced because the isolated RNA had all been reverse transcribed beforehand. Assay: immunoSEQ multiplex PCR; the TCRdb copy retains only in-frame clones and omits some. The data contain some 290,000 clones, roughly an eighth of them singletons. CD4+ cells of the naive, central memory, regulatory and stem cell-like memory types were sorted via CD45RO/CCR7/CD25/CD127/CD95/CD27. Sorting produced populations that all topped 95% purity. Sequences were obtained from naive CD4+ T cells from blood. The TCR was taken from a man aged 25-45 years with type 1 diabetes.

The CDR3 DNA is TGTGCCAGCAGCTTACGGCAGGGAAATGGCTACACCTTC. Its protein product is CASSLRQGNGYTF. The chain couples TRBV7-9 to TRBJ1-2, with a possible D match to TRBD1 (5 bases). The CDR3 sequence is 13 residues long. The ends were cut back, 2 bases at V and 6 bases at J, with 10 bases in the middle. Germline V gene sequence: CDR1 SEHNR, CDR2 FQNEAQ (reference sequence).